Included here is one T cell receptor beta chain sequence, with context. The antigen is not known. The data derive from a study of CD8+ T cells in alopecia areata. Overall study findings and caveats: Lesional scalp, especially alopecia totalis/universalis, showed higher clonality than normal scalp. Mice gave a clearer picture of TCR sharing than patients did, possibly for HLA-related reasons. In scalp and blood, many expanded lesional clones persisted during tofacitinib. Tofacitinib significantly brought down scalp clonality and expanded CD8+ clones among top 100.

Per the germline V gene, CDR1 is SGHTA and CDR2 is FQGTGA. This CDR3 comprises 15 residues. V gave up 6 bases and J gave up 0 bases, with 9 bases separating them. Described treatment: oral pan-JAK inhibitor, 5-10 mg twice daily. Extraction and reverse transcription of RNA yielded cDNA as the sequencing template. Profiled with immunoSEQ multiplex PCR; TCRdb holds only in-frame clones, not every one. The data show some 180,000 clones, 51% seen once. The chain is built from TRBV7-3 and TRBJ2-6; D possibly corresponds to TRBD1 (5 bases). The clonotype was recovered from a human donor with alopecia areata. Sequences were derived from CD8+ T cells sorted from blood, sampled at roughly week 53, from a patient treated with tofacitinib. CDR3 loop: CASRGASSGANVLTF. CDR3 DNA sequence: TGTGCCAGCAGAGGGGCTAGCTCTGGGGCCAACGTCCTGACTTTC.